The rows below give T cell receptor beta chains drawn from one sample of a study of T cell repertoires in cytomegalovirus infection. TCRdb ran MiXCR on the reads and lists one entry per CDR3 protein. The sample consists of about half a million distinct CDR3 sequences, roughly a third of them appearing once. Antigens of these TCRs are unknown. The source was cultured PBMCs, collected from culture after CMV antigen stimulation. The receptors here all came from a human donor in good health (CMV status not recorded). Some clones in this sample may be carry-over from other donors' samples. The CDR3 runs from the conserved cysteine through the conserved F or W. The order of the fields is D gene, V gene, clone size, J gene, CDR3 DNA, CDR3 protein. The D gene is left open where the match is weak. Where a row states a size, it is once, few, many or the class of an expanded clone; other rows omit it.

d_gene: NA; v_gene: TRBV7-2; abundance: many; j_gene: TRBJ2-1; CDR3nt: TGTGCCAGCAGCTTAATGGGAAATGAGCAGTTCTTC; CDR3aa: CASSLMGNEQFF
d_gene: NA; v_gene: TRBV7-3; abundance: NA; j_gene: TRBJ2-5; CDR3nt: TGTGCCAGCAGCCCCACCGGGGTGGGGAACCAAGAGACCCAGTACTTC; CDR3aa: CASSPTGVGNQETQYF
d_gene: TRBD2; v_gene: TRBV4-3; abundance: NA; j_gene: TRBJ2-3; CDR3nt: TGCGCCAGCAGCCAAGGATCAAGCGGGAGAAGAGATACGCAGTATTTT; CDR3aa: CASSQGSSGRRDTQYF
d_gene: TRBD1; v_gene: TRBV7-8; abundance: NA; j_gene: TRBJ1-3; CDR3nt: TGTGCCAGCCGGGACAGGGGGCCGAGCAACACCATATATTTT; CDR3aa: CASRDRGPSNTIYF
d_gene: NA; v_gene: TRBV12-3/TRBV12-4; abundance: many; j_gene: TRBJ1-3; CDR3nt: TGTGCCAGCCGGAGGAGAATCTCTGGAAACACCATATATTTT; CDR3aa: CASRRRISGNTIYF
d_gene: NA; v_gene: TRBV20-1; abundance: NA; j_gene: TRBJ1-2; CDR3nt: TGCAGTGCTAGAGTTCCCGCGGGGGGCTACACCTTC; CDR3aa: CSARVPAGGYTF
d_gene: NA; v_gene: TRBV12-5; abundance: few; j_gene: TRBJ1-5; CDR3nt: TGTGCTAGTGGTCCCGAGACAGGCTACAATCAGCCCCAGCATTTT; CDR3aa: CASGPETGYNQPQHF
d_gene: NA; v_gene: TRBV27; abundance: few; j_gene: TRBJ2-7; CDR3nt: TGTGCCAGCAGTTTATGGCGGGGAACCTACGAGCAGTACTTC; CDR3aa: CASSLWRGTYEQYF
d_gene: NA; v_gene: TRBV25-1; abundance: NA; j_gene: TRBJ2-2; CDR3nt: TGTGCCAGCACTCCTGACAGGAGTGGCACCGGGGAGCTGTTTTTT; CDR3aa: CASTPDRSGTGELFF
d_gene: NA; v_gene: TRBV7-2; abundance: NA; j_gene: TRBJ2-5; CDR3nt: TGTGCCAGCAGCCTCGACTCCGGGAAGACCCAGTACTTC; CDR3aa: CASSLDSGKTQYF
d_gene: NA; v_gene: TRBV7-2; abundance: many; j_gene: TRBJ1-3; CDR3nt: TGTGCCAGCAGCCTGGACAGCTCTGGAAACACCATATATTTT; CDR3aa: CASSLDSSGNTIYF
d_gene: NA; v_gene: TRBV7-9; abundance: NA; j_gene: TRBJ1-2; CDR3nt: TGTGCCAGCAGCTTAGAGGTTCGGGGCTACACCTTC; CDR3aa: CASSLEVRGYTF
d_gene: NA; v_gene: TRBV6-8; abundance: NA; j_gene: TRBJ1-1; CDR3nt: TGTGCCAGCAGTTACTCGATTAAGTGGGGTATGAACACTGAAGCTTTCTTT; CDR3aa: CASSYSIKWGMNTEAFF
d_gene: NA; v_gene: TRBV27; abundance: NA; j_gene: TRBJ2-1; CDR3nt: TGTGCCAGCAGTCCTATTTTAACGACCGTCGGGACTGAGCAGTTCTTC; CDR3aa: CASSPILTTVGTEQFF
d_gene: NA; v_gene: TRBV7-9; abundance: many; j_gene: TRBJ2-5; CDR3nt: TGTGCCAGCAGCCTACGGGCCATCAGGGGCCAAGAGACCCAGTACTTC; CDR3aa: CASSLRAIRGQETQYF
d_gene: TRBD1; v_gene: TRBV7-2; abundance: few; j_gene: TRBJ1-2; CDR3nt: TGTGCCAGCAGCAGAGGGACAGGTGGCTACACCTTC; CDR3aa: CASSRGTGGYTF
d_gene: NA; v_gene: TRBV4-1; abundance: NA; j_gene: TRBJ1-1; CDR3nt: TGCGCCAGCAGGGTTCAGGGCAAGCCGAACACTGAAGCTTTCTTT; CDR3aa: CASRVQGKPNTEAFF
d_gene: TRBD2; v_gene: TRBV5-4; abundance: NA; j_gene: TRBJ2-7; CDR3nt: TGTGCCAGCAGCTTGGTCGGGGAGGGCCTCGGGCAGTACTTC; CDR3aa: CASSLVGEGLGQYF
d_gene: NA; v_gene: TRBV7-2; abundance: NA; j_gene: TRBJ1-4; CDR3nt: TGTGTCAGCAGCAGCGGGGGGTCAGCAACTAATGAAAAACTGTTTTTT; CDR3aa: CVSSSGGSATNEKLFF
d_gene: TRBD2; v_gene: TRBV19; abundance: few; j_gene: TRBJ2-1; CDR3nt: TGTGCCAGTAGTATACTAGCGGCCTTCAGTGAGCAGTTCTTC; CDR3aa: CASSILAAFSEQFF
d_gene: TRBD1; v_gene: TRBV5-4; abundance: few; j_gene: TRBJ2-5; CDR3nt: TGTGCCAGCAGCCAACAGGGGGCCGTGGAGACCCAGTACTTC; CDR3aa: CASSQQGAVETQYF
d_gene: NA; v_gene: TRBV12-3/TRBV12-4; abundance: NA; j_gene: TRBJ1-5; CDR3nt: TGTGCCAGCAGTTTTTACAGGGAAAATCAGCCCCAGCATTTT; CDR3aa: CASSFYRENQPQHF
d_gene: NA; v_gene: TRBV27; abundance: NA; j_gene: TRBJ2-3; CDR3nt: TGTGCCAGCAGTCTATCATCGACCGCAGATACGCAGTATTTT; CDR3aa: CASSLSSTADTQYF
d_gene: TRBD2; v_gene: TRBV7-6; abundance: NA; j_gene: TRBJ2-1; CDR3nt: TGTGCCAGCAGCAACCCTTTGGGGAGGGCCCATGAGCAGTTCTTC; CDR3aa: CASSNPLGRAHEQFF
d_gene: TRBD1; v_gene: TRBV5-4; abundance: NA; j_gene: TRBJ2-7; CDR3nt: TGTGCCAGCAGCCCGGACCAGGGGGCTTCCTACGAGCAGTACTTC; CDR3aa: CASSPDQGASYEQYF